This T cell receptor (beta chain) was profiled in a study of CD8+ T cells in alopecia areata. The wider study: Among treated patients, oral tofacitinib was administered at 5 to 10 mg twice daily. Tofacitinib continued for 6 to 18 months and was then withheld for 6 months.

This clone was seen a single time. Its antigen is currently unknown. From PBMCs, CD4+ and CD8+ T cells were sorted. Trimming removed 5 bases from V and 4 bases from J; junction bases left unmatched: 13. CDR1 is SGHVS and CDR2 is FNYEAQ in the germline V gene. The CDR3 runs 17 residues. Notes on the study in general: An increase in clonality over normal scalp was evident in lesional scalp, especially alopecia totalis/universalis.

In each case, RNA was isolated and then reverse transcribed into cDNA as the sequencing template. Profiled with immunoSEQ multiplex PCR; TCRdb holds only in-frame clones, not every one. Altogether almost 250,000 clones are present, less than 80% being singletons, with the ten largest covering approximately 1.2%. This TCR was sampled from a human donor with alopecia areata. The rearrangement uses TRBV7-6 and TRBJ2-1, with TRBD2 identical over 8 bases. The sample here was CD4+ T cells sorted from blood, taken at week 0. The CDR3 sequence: CASSPQPPSGSYNEQFF. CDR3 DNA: TGTGCCAGCAGCCCCCAGCCCCCTAGCGGGTCTTACAATGAGCAGTTCTTC.